Below, one T cell receptor (beta chain) is given with its context. The sample is drawn from a study of blood T cell repertoires in COVID-19. Per the authors' pipeline: It was from reference gene primer amplification that nucleated cell counts were estimated. Profiled with immunoSEQ multiplex PCR; TCRdb holds only in-frame clones, not every one. The V and J calls and clone size come from that table; D and trimming were worked out from the DNA. Among 110,000 to 150,000 clones, 78% were seen once, and the ten largest hold around 5.5%. V was pared by 3 bases and J by 6 bases, with 8 bases of the junction left unmatched. The germline V gene has CDR1 SGHTA and CDR2 FQGNSA. This CDR3 is built from 15 residues. Researchers sorted participants into cohorts using their self-reported clinical history.

Source material: PBMCs or T cells enriched from blood (not recorded which). The V call is TRBV7-2, the J call TRBJ1-5, with 7 bases that match TRBD1. This clonotype was obtained from a woman aged 45-65 years who had recovered from COVID-19. CDR3 residues: CASSFGTDSGQPQHF. The CDR3 region has the DNA TGTGCCAGCAGCTTCGGGACAGACTCGGGTCAGCCCCAGCATTTT.